The rows below give T cell receptor beta chains drawn from one sample of a study of cytomegalovirus exposure and HLA in healthy donors. Measured with immunoSEQ multiplex PCR; TCRdb has only the in-frame clones, and not every one. Found here are roughly 90,000 clones, around 79% of them singletons; the top ten hold roughly 4.2%. The sequenced material came from PBMCs. The receptors stem from a woman aged 40 to 49 in good health and CMV-seropositive. CDR3s include the opening cysteine and the closing phenylalanine or tryptophan. The order of the fields is CDR3 length, V gene, clone size, J gene, D gene, CDR3 protein, CDR3 DNA. D genes are given only for firm matches. Rows give clone size only sometimes, using once, few, many, or a class for an expanded clone.

14	TRBV19	.	TRBJ2-7	.	CASSPLSGVYEQYF	TGTGCCAGTAGTCCACTGTCCGGGGTCTACGAGCAGTACTTC
17	TRBV7-9	.	TRBJ2-7	TRBD1	CASPPGQGEPLSYEQYF	TGTGCCAGCCCTCCGGGACAGGGCGAACCCCTTTCCTACGAGCAGTACTTC
19	TRBV11-2	.	TRBJ2-6	.	CASSLESRSQYSGANVLTF	TGTGCCAGCAGCCTCGAATCCCGATCGCAGTACTCTGGGGCCAACGTCCTGACTTTC
16	TRBV10-1	few	TRBJ2-7	.	CASSESKRGLAYEQYF	TGCGCCAGCAGTGAGTCGAAACGGGGTCTGGCCTACGAGCAGTACTTC
12	TRBV19	once	TRBJ1-5	.	CAGGVGLQPQHF	TGTGCCGGGGGGGTGGGGCTTCAGCCCCAGCATTTT
15	TRBV28	once	TRBJ1-2	.	CASSLHRTPGGGYTF	TGTGCCAGCAGTCTCCATCGGACACCCGGGGGTGGCTACACCTTC
17	TRBV9	.	TRBJ2-6	.	CASSVRLGDSGANVLTF	TGTGCCAGCAGCGTAAGATTAGGGGACTCTGGGGCCAACGTCCTGACTTTC
13	TRBV29-1	.	TRBJ2-2	.	CSVGQGNTGELFF	TGCAGCGTTGGCCAGGGGAACACCGGGGAGCTGTTTTTT
15	TRBV5-1	.	TRBJ2-3	.	CASSPGTPRTDTQYF	TGCGCCAGCAGCCCCGGGACACCCCGAACAGATACGCAGTATTTT
16	TRBV4-1	.	TRBJ2-5	.	CASSQSSAAAGETQYF	TGCGCCAGCAGCCAATCGAGTGCGGCAGCGGGTGAGACCCAGTACTTC
16	TRBV18	.	TRBJ2-3	.	CASSPWQGFGTDTQYF	TGTGCCAGCTCACCTTGGCAGGGGTTTGGCACAGATACGCAGTATTTT
12	TRBV28	.	TRBJ1-2	.	CAGGVGNYGYTF	TGTGCGGGAGGTGTAGGGAACTATGGCTACACCTTC
14	TRBV5-6	.	TRBJ1-1	.	CASSLWGGNTEAFF	TGTGCCAGCAGCTTGTGGGGCGGGAACACTGAAGCTTTCTTT
15	TRBV5-6	few	TRBJ2-2	.	CASSKRDTLTGELFF	TGTGCCAGCAGCAAACGGGACACCCTCACCGGGGAGCTGTTTTTT
16	TRBV27	.	TRBJ2-3	.	CASSLSAGISTDTQYF	TGTGCCAGCAGTTTATCGGCAGGGATTAGCACAGATACGCAGTATTTT
14	TRBV5-5	.	TRBJ1-4	TRBD1	CASSLGQGNEKLFF	TGTGCCAGCAGCTTGGGACAGGGGAATGAAAAACTGTTTTTT
18	TRBV18	once	TRBJ1-1	.	CASSPNVGRTGGNTEAFF	TGTGCCAGCTCACCTAACGTGGGACGCACGGGAGGGAACACTGAAGCTTTCTTT
17	TRBV27	.	TRBJ2-1	TRBD2	CASSSPYLAGVYNEQFF	TGTGCCAGCAGTTCTCCTTATCTAGCGGGGGTCTACAATGAGCAGTTCTTC
14	TRBV2	few	TRBJ1-2	.	CASSLGARDYGYTF	TGTGCCAGCAGTTTGGGGGCGCGTGACTATGGCTACACCTTC
17	TRBV11-3	once	TRBJ2-2	TRBD1	CASSFTGRGLNTGELFF	TGTGCCAGCAGCTTCACGGGCAGGGGGCTTAACACCGGGGAGCTGTTTTTT
18	TRBV9	.	TRBJ2-3	TRBD2	CASSDPSGRGVGTDTQYF	TGTGCCAGCAGCGACCCTAGCGGGAGAGGGGTGGGCACAGATACGCAGTATTTT
12	TRBV28	.	TRBJ2-7	.	CASSLKGYEQYF	TGTGCCAGCAGTTTAAAGGGGTACGAGCAGTACTTC
21	TRBV18	.	TRBJ2-6	TRBD1	CASSHLPNRDRGPPGANVLTF	TGTGCCAGCTCCCACCTTCCTAACCGGGACAGGGGTCCCCCTGGGGCCAACGTCCTGACTTTC
15	TRBV19	.	TRBJ2-7	.	CASSIVARVSYEQYF	TGTGCCAGTAGTATAGTTGCGCGGGTCTCCTACGAGCAGTACTTC
19	TRBV21-1	.	TRBJ1-5	.	CASSKGDRGLMGGNQPQHF	TGTGCCAGCAGCAAAGGTGATCGGGGTCTGATGGGAGGAAATCAGCCCCAGCATTTT
16	TRBV7-2	few	TRBJ2-1	TRBD2	CASSSLAGAAYNEQFF	TGTGCCAGCAGCTCCTTAGCGGGAGCGGCCTACAATGAGCAGTTCTTC
12	TRBV10-3	.	TRBJ1-5	.	CAISPGDQPQHF	TGTGCCATCAGTCCCGGTGATCAGCCCCAGCATTTT
15	TRBV4-2	.	TRBJ2-7	TRBD1	CASSQELGQGDEQYF	TGTGCCAGCAGCCAGGAACTAGGGCAGGGGGACGAGCAGTACTTC
15	TRBV5-1	once	TRBJ2-7	TRBD2	CASSLATSGYYEQYF	TGCGCCAGCAGCTTGGCGACTAGCGGATACTACGAGCAGTACTTC
18	TRBV7-2	once	TRBJ2-6	TRBD1	CASSTSGTGFSGANVLTF	TGTGCCAGCAGCACCTCCGGGACAGGTTTCTCTGGGGCCAACGTCCTGACTTTC
15	TRBV19	.	TRBJ2-6	.	CASSIGQAGANVLTF	TGTGCCAGTAGTATTGGGCAGGCCGGGGCCAACGTCCTGACTTTC
21	TRBV5-1	once	TRBJ2-3	.	CASSLDRSSLLQGLLTDTQYF	TGCGCCAGCAGCTTGGATCGTAGTTCCCTTTTACAGGGCCTACTCACAGATACGCAGTATTTT
15	TRBV5-8	few	TRBJ2-7	TRBD1	CASRAPGTGVYEQYF	TGTGCCAGCAGGGCACCCGGGACAGGGGTTTACGAGCAGTACTTC
17	TRBV7-3	.	TRBJ2-1	TRBD2	CASSLIRSLAGTGEQFF	TGTGCCAGCAGCTTAATCCGATCACTAGCGGGAACCGGTGAGCAGTTCTTC
17	TRBV28	.	TRBJ2-1	TRBD2	CASSFLTSGGSYNEQFF	TGTGCCAGCAGTTTCCTGACTAGCGGGGGATCCTACAATGAGCAGTTCTTC
14	TRBV28	.	TRBJ2-5	.	CASSLYREEETQYF	TGTGCCAGCAGTTTATACAGGGAAGAAGAGACCCAGTACTTC
16	TRBV18	.	TRBJ1-1	TRBD1	CASSPPSQQGRGEAFF	TGTGCCAGCTCACCACCATCTCAACAGGGGAGAGGTGAAGCTTTCTTT